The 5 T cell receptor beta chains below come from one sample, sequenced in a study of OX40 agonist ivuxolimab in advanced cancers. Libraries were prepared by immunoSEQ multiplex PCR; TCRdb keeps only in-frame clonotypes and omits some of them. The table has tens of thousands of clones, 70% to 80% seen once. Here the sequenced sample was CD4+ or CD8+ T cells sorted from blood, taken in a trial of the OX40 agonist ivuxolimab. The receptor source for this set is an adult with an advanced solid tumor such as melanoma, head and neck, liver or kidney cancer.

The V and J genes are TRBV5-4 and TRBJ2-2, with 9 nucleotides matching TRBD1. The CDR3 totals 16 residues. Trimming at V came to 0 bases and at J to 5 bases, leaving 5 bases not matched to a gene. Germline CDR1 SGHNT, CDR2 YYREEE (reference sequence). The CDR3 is CASSLAGTGRTGELFF. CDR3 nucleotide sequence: TGTGCCAGCAGCTTGGCGGGGACAGGGCGAACCGGGGAGCTGTTTTTT.

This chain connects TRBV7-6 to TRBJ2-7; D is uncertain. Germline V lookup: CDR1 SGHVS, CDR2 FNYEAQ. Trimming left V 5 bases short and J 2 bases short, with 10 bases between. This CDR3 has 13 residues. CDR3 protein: CASSPSGTYEQYF. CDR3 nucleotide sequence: TGTGCCAGCAGCCCATCTGGAACCTACGAGCAGTACTTC.

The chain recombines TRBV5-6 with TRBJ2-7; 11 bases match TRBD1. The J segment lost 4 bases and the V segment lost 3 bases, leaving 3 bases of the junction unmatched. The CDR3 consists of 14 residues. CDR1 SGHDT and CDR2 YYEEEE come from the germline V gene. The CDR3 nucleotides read TGTGCCAGCAGCTATGGACAGGGGGCGTACGAGCAGTACTTC. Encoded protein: CASSYGQGAYEQYF.

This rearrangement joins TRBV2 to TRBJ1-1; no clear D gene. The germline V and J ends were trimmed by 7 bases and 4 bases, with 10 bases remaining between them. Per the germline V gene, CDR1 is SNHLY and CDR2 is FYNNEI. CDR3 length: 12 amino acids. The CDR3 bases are TGTGCCAGCATGGGAGGGATCACTGAAGCTTTCTTT. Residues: CASMGGITEAFF. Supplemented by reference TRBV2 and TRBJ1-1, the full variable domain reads EPEVTQTPSHQVTQMGQEVILRCVPISNHLYFYWYRQILGQKVEFLVSFYNNEISEKSEIFDDQFSVERPDGSNFTLKIRSTKLEDSAMYFCASMGGITEAFFGQGTRLTVV.

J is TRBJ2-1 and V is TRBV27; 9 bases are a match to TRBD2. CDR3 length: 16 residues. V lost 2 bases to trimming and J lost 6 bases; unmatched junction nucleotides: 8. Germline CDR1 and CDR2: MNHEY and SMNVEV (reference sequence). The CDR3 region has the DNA TGTGCCAGCAGTTTAGGCGGGAGGGCCGGAGGCAATGAGCAGTTCTTC. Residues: CASSLGGRAGGNEQFF.